This is a list of T cell receptor beta chains from one sample in a study of shared clonotypes between healthy human individuals. Repertoires were generated with immunoSEQ multiplex PCR, while TCRdb's copy carries only in-frame clones and drops some. The sample yields some 1 million clones, around 75% seen once. Sequencing was done on a sample of memory CD4+ T cells sorted from blood. Receptors were obtained from a man aged 18 to 35 in good health. CDR3s include the opening cysteine and the closing phenylalanine or tryptophan. The D gene is left open where the match is weak. The size of a clone is reported for some rows only, either as once, few or many, or as a class for expanded clones.

CDR3 protein	CDR3 DNA	clone size	J gene	V gene	D gene
CAITSDRSDTIYF	TGTGCCATCACCTCGGACAGATCTGATACCATATATTTT	once	TRBJ1-3	TRBV10-3	.
CASSLWGRADYEQYF	TGTGCCAGCAGCTTATGGGGCAGGGCCGACTACGAGCAGTACTTC	.	TRBJ2-7	TRBV7-2	.
CAINAGTGKSYEQYF	TGTGCCATCAACGCCGGGACAGGGAAGTCCTACGAGCAGTACTTC	.	TRBJ2-7	TRBV10-3	TRBD1
CASSLVGGRAHEQYF	TGTGCCAGCAGCTTAGTGGGCGGGAGGGCTCACGAGCAGTACTTC	.	TRBJ2-7	TRBV11-2	TRBD2
CASSTRPRGNTEAFF	TGTGCCAGTAGTACCCGTCCGCGGGGGAACACTGAAGCTTTCTTT	once	TRBJ1-1	TRBV19	.
CASQRNSNEGGYTF	TGTGCCAGCCAGCGGAACTCCAACGAGGGTGGCTACACCTTC	.	TRBJ1-2	TRBV9	.
CSVNARGGETQYF	TGCAGCGTTAACGCCAGGGGGGGAGAGACCCAGTACTTC	.	TRBJ2-5	TRBV29-1	.
CATSMDRNYGYTF	TGTGCCACCAGCATGGACAGGAACTATGGCTACACCTTC	.	TRBJ1-2	TRBV15	TRBD1
CASSWRGSYNEQFF	TGTGCCAGCAGCTGGCGGGGGTCCTACAATGAGCAGTTCTTC	.	TRBJ2-1	TRBV14	TRBD2
CASSDLSNGGEKLFF	TGTGCCAGCAGTGACCTCTCTAATGGGGGCGAAAAACTGTTTTTT	.	TRBJ1-4	TRBV6-1	.
CASSGGGDLSLAGYTF	TGTGCCAGCTCAGGAGGGGGGGACCTCTCCCTAGCTGGCTACACCTTC	once	TRBJ1-2	TRBV18	.
CASSVDAAGGIDEQYF	TGTGCCAGCAGCGTAGACGCGGCAGGGGGTATTGACGAGCAGTACTTC	.	TRBJ2-7	TRBV9	TRBD1
CASSAIYRGLNEKLFF	TGTGCCAGCAGCGCGATCTACAGGGGGCTTAATGAAAAACTGTTTTTT	.	TRBJ1-4	TRBV5-6	TRBD1
CATSAGPPYNEQFF	TGTGCCACCTCCGCCGGGCCCCCTTACAATGAGCAGTTCTTC	.	TRBJ2-1	TRBV7-2	.
CASSEGTGVAKNIQYF	TGTGCCAGCAGTGAAGGGACAGGGGTTGCCAAAAACATTCAGTACTTC	.	TRBJ2-4	TRBV6-1	TRBD1
CASSPRGGFNEQYF	TGTGCCAGTAGTCCCCGGGGGGGCTTCAACGAGCAGTACTTC	.	TRBJ2-7	TRBV19	TRBD2
CASSLTRDRGAFF	TGTGCCAGCAGCTTAACAAGAGACAGAGGAGCTTTCTTT	.	TRBJ1-1	TRBV7-3	.
CASSPGVRRGYTF	TGTGCCAGCAGTCCCGGGGTGAGGAGAGGCTACACCTTC	.	TRBJ1-2	TRBV6-5	.
CASNGRYNQPQHF	TGTGCCAGCAATGGGCGTTACAATCAGCCCCAGCATTTT	.	TRBJ1-5	TRBV28	.
CASSQRIRGKLFF	TGCGCCAGCAGCCAACGTATAAGGGGAAAACTGTTTTTT	few	TRBJ1-4	TRBV4-1	.
CASSPPSRDSGNTIYF	TGTGCCAGCTCACCACCGAGCAGGGACTCTGGAAACACCATATATTTT	.	TRBJ1-3	TRBV18	.
CASSDGKGWNSPLHF	TGTGCCAGCAGTGATGGAAAGGGTTGGAATTCACCCCTCCACTTT	.	TRBJ1-6	TRBV2	.
CASSQLAGTNTGELFF	TGTGCCAGCAGCCAATTGGCCGGTACGAACACCGGGGAGCTGTTTTTT	.	TRBJ2-2	TRBV7-2	.
CASGEGRRGTEAFF	TGTGCCAGCGGGGAGGGGAGAAGAGGCACTGAAGCTTTCTTT	few	TRBJ1-1	TRBV28	.
CASSSGRNNQPQHF	TGTGCCAGCAGTTCCGGGCGGAACAATCAGCCCCAGCATTTT	.	TRBJ1-5	TRBV6-6	.
CASSLLVGINDEQFF	TGTGCCAGCAGCTTATTGGTCGGGATCAACGATGAGCAGTTCTTC	.	TRBJ2-1	TRBV7-2	.
CAWTRTENTEAFF	TGTGCCTGGACCAGGACAGAGAACACTGAAGCTTTCTTT	few	TRBJ1-1	TRBV30	.
CASTRGTASSGANVLTF	TGCGCCAGCACCCGGGGGACTGCTAGCTCTGGGGCCAACGTCCTGACTTTC	few	TRBJ2-6	TRBV5-1	.
CASRTGKGTEAFF	TGTGCCAGCAGGACGGGGAAGGGGACTGAAGCTTTCTTT	few	TRBJ1-1	TRBV7-2	.
CASIETGNTNYGYTF	TGCGCCAGCATCGAAACAGGGAATACTAACTATGGCTACACCTTC	.	TRBJ1-2	TRBV5-1	.
CASTLFLAGVYNEQFF	TGTGCCAGCACCCTATTTCTAGCGGGGGTTTACAATGAGCAGTTCTTC	.	TRBJ2-1	TRBV7-2	TRBD2
CAISEPGTGDNSPLHF	TGTGCCATCAGTGAGCCCGGGACAGGAGATAATTCACCCCTCCACTTT	.	TRBJ1-6	TRBV10-3	TRBD1
CASSLPLEGNEQFF	TGTGCCAGCAGCTTACCCCTAGAGGGAAATGAGCAGTTCTTC	once	TRBJ2-1	TRBV11-1	.
CASSPRAGVDNEKLFF	TGTGCCAGCAGCCCGCGGGCCGGGGTTGATAATGAAAAACTGTTTTTT	.	TRBJ1-4	TRBV5-4	.
CASNSRLGQDSNQPQHF	TGCGCCAGCAACTCAAGGCTGGGACAGGATAGCAATCAGCCCCAGCATTTT	few	TRBJ1-5	TRBV4-1	TRBD1
CAISDRAQSQPQHF	TGTGCCATCAGTGATCGGGCCCAAAGTCAGCCCCAGCATTTT	once	TRBJ1-5	TRBV10-3	.
CASSNRVSGNTIYF	TGTGCCAGCAGCAACAGGGTTTCTGGAAACACCATATATTTT	.	TRBJ1-3	TRBV6-5	.
CASSPGGGQPQHF	TGTGCCAGCAGTCCGGGGGGTGGTCAGCCCCAGCATTTT	few	TRBJ1-5	TRBV28	.
CASSIGSTQETQYF	TGTGCCAGTAGTATAGGGTCGACACAAGAGACCCAGTACTTC	few	TRBJ2-5	TRBV19	.
CASSLYQGASAGNTIYF	TGTGCCAGCAGCTTATATCAGGGGGCGAGTGCTGGAAACACCATATATTTT	.	TRBJ1-3	TRBV7-2	TRBD1
CASRHRDRRNTEAFF	TGTGCCAGCAGACACAGGGATCGAAGGAACACTGAAGCTTTCTTT	.	TRBJ1-1	TRBV5-6	.
CASSLAGRGWGEQYF	TGTGCCAGCAGCTTAGCGGGCAGGGGGTGGGGCGAGCAGTACTTC	.	TRBJ2-7	TRBV7-2	TRBD1
CASSPGTKDVGQETQYF	TGTGCCAGCAGCCCAGGAACCAAGGACGTCGGGCAAGAGACCCAGTACTTC	once	TRBJ2-5	TRBV7-9	.
CASSLAGAAAEQYF	TGTGCCAGCAGCTTAGCAGGGGCCGCGGCCGAGCAGTACTTC	.	TRBJ2-7	TRBV7-9	.
CASTLGRAGYGYTF	TGTGCCAGCACCCTGGGCAGGGCAGGGTATGGCTACACCTTC	.	TRBJ1-2	TRBV6-5	.
CASSLGTGVYEQYF	TGTGCCAGCAGCTTGGGGACAGGGGTGTACGAGCAGTACTTC	.	TRBJ2-7	TRBV5-4	TRBD1
CASSYTVGGSDTQYF	TGTGCCAGCAGTTACACGGTAGGGGGGTCAGATACGCAGTATTTT	once	TRBJ2-3	TRBV6-5	.
CAIRHRDEGSQETQYF	TGTGCCATCAGACACCGGGACGAGGGATCCCAAGAGACCCAGTACTTC	few	TRBJ2-5	TRBV10-3	.
CASSEQGGNTEAFF	TGTGCCAGCAGCGAACAGGGGGGTAACACTGAAGCTTTCTTT	.	TRBJ1-1	TRBV9	TRBD1
CASSESVGQDLQYF	TGCGCCAGCAGTGAGTCGGTGGGACAGGATCTCCAGTACTTC	.	TRBJ2-5	TRBV10-1	TRBD1
CASSRGDSKYGYTF	TGCGCCAGCAGCCGCGGGGACAGCAAATATGGCTACACCTTC	.	TRBJ1-2	TRBV5-1	TRBD1
CASSTGEVNSPLHF	TGCGCCAGCAGCACCGGAGAGGTTAATTCACCCCTCCACTTT	.	TRBJ1-6	TRBV5-1	.
CASSPPRGTFHEQYF	TGTGCCAGCTCACCACCCCGGGGGACCTTCCACGAGCAGTACTTC	.	TRBJ2-7	TRBV18	.
CASSHYQGVQETQYF	TGTGCCAGCAGCCATTATCAGGGGGTGCAAGAGACCCAGTACTTC	once	TRBJ2-5	TRBV5-4	TRBD1
CASSADFGGGNEKLFF	TGTGCCAGCAGCGCCGACTTTGGGGGTGGAAATGAAAAACTGTTTTTT	once	TRBJ1-4	TRBV9	.
CASSLGGRGRTGVSPLHF	TGTGCCAGCAGCTTAGGGGGCCGTGGGCGGACAGGGGTTTCACCCCTCCACTTT	.	TRBJ1-6	TRBV7-9	TRBD1
CASMGAGNEQFF	TGTGCCAGCATGGGGGCAGGGAATGAGCAGTTCTTC	.	TRBJ2-1	TRBV25-1	.
CASTSNVGGRETQYF	TGCGCCAGCACCTCGAACGTGGGGGGGCGAGAGACCCAGTACTTC	many	TRBJ2-5	TRBV5-1	.
CASSDRSSYNEQFF	TGTGCCAGCAGTGACAGGAGCTCCTACAATGAGCAGTTCTTC	many	TRBJ2-1	TRBV2	.